Below, one T cell receptor beta chain is given with its context. Its matching antigen is unknown. The PCR employed 60 Vbeta primers together with 13 Jbeta primers. Libraries were prepared by immunoSEQ multiplex PCR; TCRdb keeps only in-frame clonotypes and omits some of them. Among some 150,000 clones listed, roughly 77% were seen once. The CDR3 is made up of 13 amino acids. Germline V gene data show CDR1 as MNHEY and CDR2 as SVGAGI. Trimming cost V 8 bases and J 1 base, with 11 bases left between them. This entry belongs to a study of cytomegalovirus exposure and HLA in healthy donors. Findings and caveats of the study: Available immune exposure information covered CMV serostatus only. Later work associated fewer than 20,000 TCR beta sequences with HLA alleles at 0.05 false discovery rate. In a later analysis, HLA-associated beta chains showed higher expansion and lower generation probabilities than comparable chains. Trimming of TCR beta V- and J-genes showed a link, identified in a later analysis, to a missense DCLRE1C variant.

The sequenced sample consisted of PBMCs. The V call is TRBV6-5, the J call TRBJ1-1; D call uncertain. This TCR came from a human donor in good health. The CDR3 DNA reads as TGTGCCAGCTATTTGGGAGGGAACACTGAAGCTTTCTTT. This sequence encodes CASYLGGNTEAFF.